The 27 T cell receptor beta chains presented below share a single source sample, sequenced in a study of T cell repertoires in cytomegalovirus infection. TCRdb itself ran the reads through MiXCR, one entry per CDR3 protein. Among some 200,000 distinct CDR3 sequences listed, roughly a fifth were seen once. The sequenced sample consisted of PBMCs. The receptor set was obtained from a human donor in good health (CMV status not recorded). Some clones in this sample may be carry-over from other donors' samples.

This chain joins TRBV5-5 and TRBJ2-1; tentatively, D is TRBD1 (5 bases). The CDR3 spans 18 residues. V was shortened by 5 bases and J by 0 bases, with 21 bases between the two germline ends. Germline CDR1 and CDR2: SGHKS and YYEKEE (reference sequence). CDR3 nucleotide sequence: TGTGCCAGCAGAGTTCTGTGGGGCACCCCTCGCTCCTACAATGAGCAGTTCTTC. This translates into CASRVLWGTPRSYNEQFF. The full variable domain, its missing parts supplied by reference TRBV5-5 and TRBJ2-1, is DAGVTQSPTHLIKTRGQQVTLRCSPISGHKSVSWYQQVLGQGPQFIFQYYEKEERGRGNFPDRFSARQFPNYSSELNVNALLLGDSALYLCASRVLWGTPRSYNEQFFGPGTRLTVL.

This chain links TRBV4-1 with TRBJ1-6, with 8 bases lining up with TRBD1. V lost 4 bases, J lost 10 bases, and 12 bases stayed unmatched. The germline V gene has CDR1 MGHRA and CDR2 YSYEKL. CDR3 length: 16 residues. CDR3 loop: CASSLPEGRGQSPLHF. CDR3 DNA: TGCGCCAGCAGCCTCCCCGAGGGCAGGGGGCAATCACCCCTCCACTTT.

Ten or more counts support this clonotype. DNA of the CDR3: TGTGCCAGCTCACCCGCGAGTTTCCAAGAGACCCAGTACTTC. The encoded protein is CASSPASFQETQYF. The chain carries TRBV18 and TRBJ2-5; D gene uncertain. Germline assignment: CDR1 KGHSH and CDR2 LQKENI. The CDR3 covers 14 residues. Deletions cut 3 bases from V and 1 base from J, with 9 bases between.

The gene calls are TRBV20-1 and TRBJ2-1; TRBD2 matches at 8 bases. Per the germline V gene, CDR1 is DFQATT and CDR2 is SNEGSKA (reference sequence). V lost 3 bases, J lost 3 bases, and 4 bases stayed unmatched. This CDR3 contains 14 residues. As DNA, the CDR3 is TGCAGTGCTAGTCCAGCGGGGGACTACAATGAGCAGTTCTTC. Protein product: CSASPAGDYNEQFF.

As to this clonotype: With a much larger clone just one base away, this may be a read error. The V gene is TRBV6-8, the J gene TRBJ1-5; D is unclear. CDR1 MNHGY and CDR2 SAAAGT come from the germline V gene. The CDR3 has 15 amino acids. V dropped 7 bases and J dropped 4 bases, with 17 bases sitting between them. The DNA of the CDR3 is TGTGCCAGCACCCCCTTAAAGGGCGTTAATCAGCCCCAGCATTTT. This encodes CASTPLKGVNQPQHF.

CDR3 loop: CASSLGNVQAFF. CDR3 coding DNA: TGTGCCAGCAGCTTAGGAAATGTTCAAGCTTTCTTT. The genes are TRBV7-2 and TRBJ1-1, with D hard to call. This CDR3 is 12 amino acids long. Germline assignment: CDR1 SGHTA and CDR2 FQGNSA. With 1 base removed from V and 9 bases from J, the gap between germline ends came to 9 bases.

This clonotype showed up many times. The J gene is TRBJ2-3, the V gene TRBV11-2, with a possible D match to TRBD2 (5 bases). Germline CDR1 is SGHAT and CDR2 is FQNNGV. This CDR3 comprises 12 residues. V dropped 5 bases and J dropped 2 bases, with 5 bases sitting between them. CDR3 in DNA: TGTGCCAGCAGCCGGGACACAGATACGCAGTATTTT. Its translation: CASSRDTDTQYF.

This clonotype was detected only a few times. The chain couples TRBV28 to TRBJ2-1, with a weak D call TRBD2 (7 bases). Between the trimmed V and J ends, which lost 3 bases and 2 bases, there was a span of 17 bases. In germline, CDR1 is MDHEN, CDR2 SYDVKM. The CDR3 length is 17 residues. CDR3 loop: CASSFSQGGGAYNEQFF. As DNA, the CDR3 is TGTGCCAGCAGTTTTTCCCAAGGGGGGGGGGCCTACAATGAGCAGTTCTTC. The full variable domain, rest sourced from reference TRBV28 and TRBJ2-1, is DVKVTQSSRYLVKRTGEKVFLECVQDMDHENMFWYRQDPGLGLRLIYFSYDVKMKEKGDIPEGYSVSREKKERFSLILESASTNQTSMYLCASSFSQGGGAYNEQFFGPGTRLTVL.

V usage is TRBV28 and J usage is TRBJ2-1; 12 positions match TRBD1. CDR1 is MDHEN and CDR2 is SYDVKM in the germline V gene. The CDR3 consists of 20 residues. The V segment lost 7 bases and the J segment 4 bases; nucleotides outside the gene matches: 20. The CDR3 loop is CASTLSPGQGARLGYNEQFF. The CDR3 DNA follows: TGTGCCAGCACCCTCTCACCGGGACAGGGGGCCCGCCTTGGATACAATGAGCAGTTCTTC. Supplemented by reference TRBV28 and TRBJ2-1, the full variable domain reads DVKVTQSSRYLVKRTGEKVFLECVQDMDHENMFWYRQDPGLGLRLIYFSYDVKMKEKGDIPEGYSVSREKKERFSLILESASTNQTSMYLCASTLSPGQGARLGYNEQFFGPGTRLTVL.

The table lists this clonotype with a few counts. The rearrangement uses TRBV15 and TRBJ2-2; D is ambiguous. Trimming took off 1 base at V and 6 bases at J, with 6 bases between the two ends. The germline V gene has CDR1 LNHNV and CDR2 YYDKDF (reference sequence). The CDR3 sequence is 13 residues long. Here the CDR3 DNA reads TGTGCCACCAGCAGAGCGTACGCCGGGGAGCTGTTTTTT. It yields the protein CATSRAYAGELFF.

The genes are TRBV6-5 and TRBJ2-2; D is ambiguous. The CDR3 sequence is 13 residues long. V dropped 0 bases and J dropped 6 bases, with 5 bases sitting between them. CDR1 MNHEY and CDR2 SVGAGI come from the germline V gene. The CDR3 reads CASSYSEAGELFF. For the CDR3, the DNA is TGTGCCAGCAGTTACTCTGAGGCCGGGGAGCTGTTTTTT.

The rearrangement uses TRBV4-3 and TRBJ2-7; TRBD2 might be the D (5 bases). V was clipped by 2 bases and J by 2 bases, with 13 bases between them. CDR3 length: 15 amino acids. Germline V CDR1 and CDR2: LGHNA, YSLEER. CDR3 residues: CASSQSLGEAYEQYF. In nucleotides, the CDR3 is TGCGCCAGCAGCCAAAGTCTGGGAGAAGCCTACGAGCAGTACTTC.

This chain links TRBV28 with TRBJ1-2; 8 bases align to TRBD1. V gave up 6 bases and J gave up 8 bases; unmatched junction bases: 8. This CDR3 contains 13 residues. Germline-derived CDR1 and CDR2 are MDHEN and SYDVKM. CDR3 region: CASRTDRVGGYTF. DNA of the CDR3: TGTGCCAGCAGAACGGACAGGGTGGGGGGCTACACCTTC.

Of note for this clonotype: The junction departs from germline at one end; a sequencing error may be responsible. The chain joins TRBV5-1 to TRBJ2-5; possibly TRBD1 or TRBD2 for D (5 bases each). Germline V lookup: CDR1 SGHRS, CDR2 YFSETQ. This CDR3 contains 15 residues. In DNA form, the CDR3 reads TGCACCAGCAGCTCTGCCCCCGGGACCCTAGAGACCCAGTACTTC. This encodes CTSSSAPGTLETQYF.

This clonotype was recorded many times. The CDR3 sequence: CASSLATGDNSPLHF. CDR3 DNA: TGTGCCAGCAGCTTAGCGACAGGGGATAATTCACCCCTCCACTTT. The chain couples TRBV7-8 to TRBJ1-6; 8 nucleotides align to TRBD1. Unmatched junction bases numbered 0, after V lost 0 bases and J lost 5 bases. There are 15 residues in the CDR3. The V gene's germline CDR1 is SGHVS and CDR2 FQNEAQ.

This clonotype was counted many times. CDR3 sequence (DNA): TGTGCCAGCAGTGACCCCGGACAGGGTCTCTCCTACGAGCAGTACTTC. Translation: CASSDPGQGLSYEQYF. The rearrangement uses TRBV2 and TRBJ2-7, with TRBD1 matching 8 bases. Trimming removed 3 bases from V and 0 bases from J; junction bases left unmatched: 7. The CDR3 is 16 residues long. From germline, CDR1 is SNHLY and CDR2 FYNNEI.

Turning to this clonotype: This could be a read error, since a much larger clone is one nucleotide away. The chain uses TRBV7-2 and TRBJ1-2; TRBD1 matches at 9 bases. The germline V gene has CDR1 SGHTA and CDR2 FQGNSA. V trimming: 7 bases; J trimming: 7 bases; junction bases outside the gene matches: 4. This CDR3 is built from 12 residues. The CDR3 loop is CASNRQGGGYTF. The CDR3 DNA is TGTGCCAGCAATCGACAGGGGGGTGGCTACACCTTC.

This sequence joins TRBV6-1 and TRBJ2-7, with D perhaps matching TRBD2 (5 bases). This CDR3 has 11 amino acids. V gave up 8 bases and J gave up 10 bases, with 15 bases separating them. In germline, CDR1 is MNHNS, CDR2 SASEGT. The CDR3 region is CASLLGSDQYF. The CDR3 region has the DNA TGTGCCAGCCTGTTGGGGAGCGATCAGTACTTC.

V gene TRBV7-6 combines with J gene TRBJ2-7; 10 bases map to TRBD2. The CDR3 is made up of 16 amino acids. Germline V gene lookup returns CDR1 SGHVS and CDR2 FNYEAQ. V lost 1 base and J lost 3; bases outside the gene matches: 6. The CDR3 DNA is TGTGCCAGCAGCTTAGGCGTAGCGGGGGGAAACTACGAGCAGTACTTC. Translation: CASSLGVAGGNYEQYF.

V usage is TRBV7-2 and J usage is TRBJ2-7, with TRBD1 as a possible D gene (6 bases). The germline gives CDR1 SGHTA, CDR2 FQGNSA. Trimming removed 5 bases at V and 3 bases at J, with 11 bases between. The CDR3 runs to 13 residues. The CDR3 loop is CASSPTGNYEQYF. CDR3 nucleotides: TGTGCCAGCAGCCCGACAGGTAACTACGAGCAGTACTTC.

V gene TRBV6-6 combines with J gene TRBJ2-5; D gene unclear. Per germline, CDR1 MNHNY and CDR2 SVGAGI (reference sequence). V was cut by 5 bases and J by 5 bases, with 15 bases left in between. This CDR3 has 14 residues. CDR3: CASSGRDTWETQYF. The CDR3 region has the DNA TGTGCCAGCAGTGGAAGAGACACCTGGGAGACCCAGTACTTC.

This clonotype was counted at least ten times. The chain joins TRBV7-2 to TRBJ1-5; 8 bases fit TRBD1. Germline-derived CDR1 and CDR2 are SGHTA and FQGNSA. The CDR3 has 15 amino acids. After removal of 5 bases from V and 0 bases from J, the junction contained 3 bases not matched to a gene. The CDR3 reads CASSMGQVSNQPQHF. The CDR3 DNA reads TGTGCCAGCAGCATGGGACAGGTTAGCAATCAGCCCCAGCATTTT. Full variable domain (remainder filled in from reference TRBV7-2 and TRBJ1-5): GAGVSQSPSNKVTEKGKDVELRCDPISGHTALYWYRQSLGQGLEFLIYFQGNSAPDKSGLPSDRFSAERTGGSVSTLTIQRTQQEDSAVYLCASSMGQVSNQPQHFGDGTRLSIL.

This clonotype came up once. This chain's CDR3 is CASSITVNSDTQYF. The CDR3 DNA reads TGTGCCAGTAGTATAACGGTGAATTCAGATACGCAGTATTTT. The chain is built from TRBV19 and TRBJ2-3; no definite D call. Germline CDR1 is LNHDA and CDR2 is SQIVND (reference sequence). This CDR3 has 14 amino acids. The ends were cut back, 2 bases at V and 4 bases at J, with 10 bases in the middle.

The CDR3 sequence is CASSRTGSGELFF. The CDR3 region has the DNA TGCGCCAGCAGCCGCACAGGGTCCGGGGAGCTGTTTTTT. The gene calls are TRBV4-3 and TRBJ2-2, with D possibly TRBD1 on 6 matching bases. Germline loops: CDR1 LGHNA, CDR2 YSLEER. The length of the CDR3 is 13 residues. V was shortened by 4 bases and J by 6 bases, with 9 bases between the two germline ends.

A word on this clonotype: This may arise from a read error, as a much more abundant clone is one base away. The CDR3 is CVSSPPLYGYTF. CDR3 DNA: TGTGTCAGCAGCCCCCCACTCTATGGCTACACCTTC. The chain couples TRBV7-2 to TRBJ1-2; D not certain. The CDR3 loop spans 12 amino acids. The germline V gene encodes CDR1 SGHTA and CDR2 FQGNSA.

The chain carries TRBV18 and TRBJ2-1, with 8 positions matching TRBD1. The CDR3 spans 17 residues. Germline trimming cut 3 bases from V and 4 bases from J; bases unmatched to any gene: 11. In germline, CDR1 is KGHSH, CDR2 LQKENI. The CDR3 nucleotides are TGTGCCAGCTCACCCGGACAGGGACCGTATTTGTACAATGAGCAGTTCTTC. Its translation: CASSPGQGPYLYNEQFF.

The table lists this clonotype with a few counts. The chain is built from TRBV7-9 and TRBJ2-5, with D maybe TRBD1 (6 bases). This CDR3 has 15 residues. V shed 3 bases and J shed 0 bases, with 11 bases lying between them. Germline V gene data show CDR1 as SEHNR and CDR2 as FQNEAQ (reference sequence). The CDR3 region has the DNA TGTGCCAGCAGCTTGGGGGCCTATCACCAAGAGACCCAGTACTTC. Translation: CASSLGAYHQETQYF.